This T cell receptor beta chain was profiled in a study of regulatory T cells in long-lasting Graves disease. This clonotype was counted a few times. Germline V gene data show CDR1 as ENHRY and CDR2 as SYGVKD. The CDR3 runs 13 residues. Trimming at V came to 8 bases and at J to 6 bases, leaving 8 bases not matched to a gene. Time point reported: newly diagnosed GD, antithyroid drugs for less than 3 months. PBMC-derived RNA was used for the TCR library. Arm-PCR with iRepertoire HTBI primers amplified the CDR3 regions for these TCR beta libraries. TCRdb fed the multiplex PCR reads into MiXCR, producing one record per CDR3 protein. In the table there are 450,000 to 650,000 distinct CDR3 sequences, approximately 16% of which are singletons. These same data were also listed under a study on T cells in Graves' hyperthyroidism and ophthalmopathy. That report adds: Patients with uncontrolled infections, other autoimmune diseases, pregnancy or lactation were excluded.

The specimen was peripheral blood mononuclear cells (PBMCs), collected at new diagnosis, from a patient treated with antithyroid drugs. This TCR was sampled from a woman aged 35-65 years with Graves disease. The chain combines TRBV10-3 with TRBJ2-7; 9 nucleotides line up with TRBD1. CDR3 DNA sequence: TGTGCCATCGGGGCGGACAGGGGTGGCGAGCAGTACTTC. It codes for CAIGADRGGEQYF.